The entry below gives a single TCR beta chain sequence along with its context. Antigen unknown. Per sample, no less than 5 micrograms of total RNA were extracted. Primed by a sample-barcoded 5' primer and a J-beta primer mix, a second PCR proceeded for 7 to 11 cycles. The authors tagged each cDNA molecule using a template-switch adaptor with 12 random nucleotides. TCRdb re-called the 5' RACE reads through MiXCR, storing one row per CDR3 protein. The sample gives 550,000 to 600,000 distinct CDR3 sequences, about 25% of which show up once; roughly 20% is in the top ten. This specimen belongs to a study of blood T cells in healthy people across ages. Findings of the study overall: More naive CD4+ cells and higher diversity were found in long-lived than in aged donors. A strong correlation between TCR beta diversity and naive T cell percentage was seen.

The CDR3 covers 16 residues. Germline-derived CDR1 and CDR2 are SEHNR and FQNEAQ (reference sequence). With 2 bases removed from V and 7 bases from J, the gap between germline ends came to 18 bases. The receptor's source is a woman in her 70s in good health. The V gene is TRBV7-9, the J gene TRBJ2-1; D remains unclear. The sample taken for sequencing was blood. The CDR3, as DNA: TGTGCCAGCAGCTTAACGGTCCAAGGCCCTTCAAATGAGCAGTTCTTC. Its protein is CASSLTVQGPSNEQFF.